What follows are 28 T cell receptor beta chains derived from one specimen sequenced in a study of shared clonotypes between healthy human individuals (dated by TCRdb to about 2020). Library preparation used the immunoSEQ multiplex PCR assay. Entries here come from immuneACCESS through TCRdb and include only in-frame sequences with V and J called. Some clones fail to appear in such tables; in the studies checked, an unresolved V gene covers under half of the shortfall, and the cause of the remainder is unknown. The sample contains over 2 million clones, under 95% of them found a single time. Clones ranked in the top ten supply about 0.36% of the sample. Material: naive CD4+ T cells from PBMCs. What the cell subset or site label conveys for this sample: CD45RA+ positively selected. The receptors were gathered from a man between 18 and 35 years old in good health. Some clones in this sample may be carry-over from other donors' samples.

The V and J genes are TRBV30 and TRBJ1-2, with 7 nucleotides matching TRBD1. The trim removed 5 bases at V and 8 bases at J, leaving 23 bases unmatched. This CDR3 has 17 amino acids. Germline V CDR1 and CDR2: GTSNPN, SVGIG (reference sequence). DNA for the CDR3: TGTGCCTGGGCTGATTTTATTCTCAAGAAGGGGGCAAGCGGCTACACCTTC. Protein product: CAWADFILKKGASGYTF.

In its sample, this clone was seen once. This sequence joins TRBV27 and TRBJ2-7; 11 bases are shared with TRBD2. CDR1 is MNHEY, CDR2 SMNVEV, per germline (reference sequence). The CDR3 has 19 amino acids. V shed 1 base, J shed 4 bases, and the junction held 15 bases outside the gene matches. DNA of the CDR3: TGTGCCAGCAGTTTATTCGGGACTAGCGGATACACACGGGGGTACGAGCAGTACTTC. As protein: CASSLFGTSGYTRGYEQYF.

The chain is built from TRBV18 and TRBJ1-3; D possibly corresponds to TRBD1 (5 bases). With 3 bases removed from V and 0 bases from J, the gap between germline ends came to 15 bases. Germline-derived CDR1 and CDR2 are KGHSH and LQKENI. The CDR3 is made up of 17 amino acids. In DNA, the CDR3 is TGTGCCAGCTCACCTTTCTCAACAGGTGCCTCTGGAAACACCATATATTTT. It translates to CASSPFSTGASGNTIYF.

This clone was counted once. In the same sample, other DNA sequences code for this CDR3. The rearrangement links TRBV28 to TRBJ2-5, with no clear D. From germline, CDR1 is MDHEN and CDR2 SYDVKM. Trimming cost V 3 bases and J 5 bases, with 4 bases left between them. This CDR3 has 11 residues. DNA of the CDR3: TGTGCCAGCAGTTTCGGCGAGACCCAGTACTTC. Translated, it gives CASSFGETQYF.

This clone was picked up one time. The rearrangement links TRBV6-4 to TRBJ1-4, with TRBD1 identical over 8 bases. The CDR3 is 17 residues long. Germline loops: CDR1 MRHNA, CDR2 SNTAGT. The J segment lost 2 bases and the V segment lost 3 bases, leaving 8 bases of the junction unmatched. This CDR3 reads CASSDWDRLLTNEKLFF. CDR3 in DNA: TGTGCCAGCAGTGATTGGGACAGGCTTTTGACTAATGAAAAACTGTTTTTT.

The chain couples TRBV5-1 to TRBJ2-7; D is possibly TRBD1 (5 bases). Trimming took off 4 bases at V and 4 bases at J, with 15 bases between the two ends. CDR3 length: 14 amino acids. Germline CDR1 reads SGHRS; CDR2 reads YFSETQ. Written as DNA, the CDR3 is TGCGCCAGCAGCCGGATCTCAGGGTATTACGAGCAGTACTTC. This translates into CASSRISGYYEQYF.

V usage is TRBV27 and J usage is TRBJ1-5; 7 nucleotides align to TRBD1. There are 14 residues in the CDR3. Germline V CDR1 and CDR2: MNHEY, SMNVEV (reference sequence). The ends lost 5 bases at V and 9 bases at J; junction bases unmatched: 10. CDR3 sequence: CASSTKGTAVPQHF. For the CDR3, the DNA is TGTGCCAGCAGTACCAAAGGGACAGCGGTGCCCCAGCATTTT.

The chain carries TRBV5-6 and TRBJ2-1; 10 bases are a match to TRBD2. With 0 bases clipped from V and 7 bases from J, the junction kept 4 bases outside the gene matches. This CDR3 is 15 amino acids long. The V gene's germline CDR1 is SGHDT and CDR2 YYEEEE. The CDR3 bases are TGTGCCAGCAGCTTGGAGCCTAGCGGGAGAAATGAGCAGTTCTTC. Translation: CASSLEPSGRNEQFF.

V usage is TRBV5-4 and J usage is TRBJ2-5; D assignment may be TRBD1 or TRBD2 (5 bases each). The germline V and J ends were trimmed by 1 base and 2 bases, with 12 bases remaining between them. The germline V gene has CDR1 SGHNT and CDR2 YYREEE (reference sequence). The CDR3 length is 15 residues. The CDR3 is CASSLNPGTQETQYF. In nucleotides, the CDR3 is TGTGCCAGCAGCTTGAATCCCGGGACGCAAGAGACCCAGTACTTC.

V is TRBV9 and J is TRBJ1-3; D unresolved. V lost 4 bases, J lost 2 bases, and 16 bases lay in between. Germline values: CDR1 SGDLS, CDR2 YYNGEE. CDR3 size: 16 residues. Here the CDR3 DNA reads TGTGCCAGCAGCCCCCGGATTCGGGGAACTGGAAACACCATATATTTT. This encodes CASSPRIRGTGNTIYF.

V is TRBV4-1 and J is TRBJ2-3, with 14 bases fitting TRBD2. The CDR3 consists of 17 residues. Germline trimming cut 3 bases from V and 4 bases from J; bases unmatched to any gene: 6. In germline, CDR1 is MGHRA, CDR2 YSYEKL. CDR3 coding DNA: TGCGCCAGCAGCCAGGGGGTGACTAGCGGGAGGGCAGATACGCAGTATTTT. It translates to CASSQGVTSGRADTQYF.

This chain connects TRBV10-3 to TRBJ1-1; 9 bases line up with TRBD1. The CDR3 runs to 13 residues. V was pared by 3 bases and J by 7 bases, with 3 bases of the junction left unmatched. Germline V gene data show CDR1 as ENHRY and CDR2 as SYGVKD. CDR3 sequence reads: CAISEATGGEAFF. DNA for the CDR3: TGTGCCATCAGTGAAGCGACAGGGGGTGAAGCTTTCTTT.

The rearrangement links TRBV6-5 to TRBJ1-6; no firm D call. V was shortened by 5 bases and J by 6 bases, with 11 bases between the two germline ends. The CDR3 is made up of 14 amino acids. Germline assignment: CDR1 MNHEY and CDR2 SVGAGI. CDR3 sequence reads: CASSVGTANSPLHF. The CDR3 DNA reads TGTGCCAGCAGTGTGGGTACAGCTAATTCACCCCTCCACTTT.

V gene TRBV7-8 combines with J gene TRBJ1-1, with a possible D match to TRBD1 (5 bases). From germline, CDR1 is SGHVS and CDR2 FQNEAQ. This CDR3 is 15 amino acids long. The V gene lost 5 bases and the J gene lost 4 bases, with 17 bases spanning the gap. CDR3: CASSRTPQGVTEAFF. CDR3 bases: TGTGCCAGCAGCCGGACACCCCAGGGCGTCACTGAAGCTTTCTTT.

V usage is TRBV6-5 and J usage is TRBJ1-1, with a possible D match to TRBD1 (5 bases). The CDR3 runs 13 residues. With 4 bases removed from V and 8 bases from J, the gap between germline ends came to 14 bases. Germline CDR1 and CDR2: MNHEY and SVGAGI. This CDR3 reads CASSFLGRVEAFF. In nucleotides, the CDR3 is TGTGCCAGCAGTTTCCTCGGCAGGGTGGAAGCTTTCTTT.

The chain combines TRBV29-1 with TRBJ2-1; TRBD2 aligns across 9 bases. This CDR3 is built from 17 residues. Germline V gene lookup returns CDR1 SQVTM and CDR2 ANQGSEA. J gave up 1 base and V 2 bases, and 9 bases lay outside the gene matches. This CDR3 reads CSVEFVGREGSYNEQFF. In DNA form, the CDR3 reads TGCAGCGTTGAATTCGTCGGGCGGGAGGGGTCCTACAATGAGCAGTTCTTC.

This clone appeared once. The chain links TRBV10-3 to TRBJ2-1, with a possible D match to TRBD1 (7 bases). The CDR3 runs 15 residues. Germline V gives CDR1 ENHRY, CDR2 SYGVKD. The V and J ends lost 6 bases and 1 base respectively, with 13 bases between them. CDR3 DNA: TGTGCCATCAGAGCGCAGGGGGGTTCCTACAATGAGCAGTTCTTC. Its translation is CAIRAQGGSYNEQFF.

The genes are TRBV18 and TRBJ1-1, with a tentative D call TRBD1 (5 bases). The CDR3 sequence is 13 residues long. From germline, CDR1 is KGHSH and CDR2 LQKENI. The V and J ends lost 1 base and 11 bases respectively, with 14 bases between them. CDR3 nucleotide sequence: TGTGCCAGCTCACCACAGGGCGCAGGGTGGGCTTTCTTT. As protein: CASSPQGAGWAFF.

V and J are TRBV5-1 and TRBJ2-7; D is possibly TRBD1 (5 bases). V was shortened by 5 bases and J by 2 bases, with 14 bases between the two germline ends. Germline V gives CDR1 SGHRS, CDR2 YFSETQ. The CDR3 contains 14 residues. CDR3 amino acids: CASRTTATTYEQYF. DNA for the CDR3: TGCGCCAGCAGAACGACAGCTACTACCTACGAGCAGTACTTC.

This chain uses TRBV25-1 with TRBJ2-7, with D possibly TRBD2 on 7 matching bases. Germline CDR1 and CDR2: MGHDK and SYGVNS. This CDR3 is built from 13 residues. The germline V and J ends were trimmed by 4 bases and 9 bases, with 16 bases remaining between them. The CDR3 DNA reads TGTGCCAGCAGTGTGGGGGGGGCGGCGGCGCAGTACTTC. Protein sequence: CASSVGGAAAQYF.

As for this clone: In the same sample, other DNA sequences code for this CDR3. The chain combines TRBV19 with TRBJ2-7; 7 nucleotides line up with TRBD1. Looked up from germline, CDR1 is LNHDA and CDR2 is SQIVND (reference sequence). This CDR3 is built from 13 residues. V dropped 3 bases and J dropped 3; count of bases not matched to a gene: 2. The CDR3 region is CASSIRDSYEQYF. CDR3 bases: TGTGCCAGTAGTATCCGGGACAGCTACGAGCAGTACTTC.

The gene calls are TRBV9 and TRBJ2-3; TRBD1 aligns across 8 bases. The CDR3 contains 14 residues. J was trimmed by 8 bases and V by 1 base; bases with no gene match: 6. Germline lookup yields CDR1 SGDLS and CDR2 YYNGEE. The CDR3 DNA sequence: TGTGCCAGCAGCGTAATGACAGGGGCTACTACGCAGTATTTT. It specifies CASSVMTGATTQYF.

V and J are TRBV7-9 and TRBJ2-7, with 9 bases lining up with TRBD1. The CDR3 has 14 amino acids. Germline V lookup: CDR1 SEHNR, CDR2 FQNEAQ (reference sequence). With 4 bases clipped from V and 4 bases from J, the junction kept 5 bases outside the gene matches. The CDR3 DNA is TGTGCCAGCAGCTCACAGGGGGCTGGGTACGAGCAGTACTTC. Translated: CASSSQGAGYEQYF.

The V call is TRBV4-1, the J call TRBJ1-5, with D unresolved. V was pared by 3 bases and J by 7 bases, with 19 bases between. Germline values: CDR1 MGHRA, CDR2 YSYEKL. The CDR3 consists of 16 residues. The CDR3 DNA follows: TGCGCCAGCAGCCATCCCGGGAAAAGACCCGGGCAGCCCCAGCATTTT. This codes for CASSHPGKRPGQPQHF.

V is TRBV30 and J is TRBJ1-3; TRBD1 aligns across 7 bases. This CDR3 has 14 amino acids. Looked up from germline, CDR1 is GTSNPN and CDR2 is SVGIG (reference sequence). Losses at the gene ends were 2 bases for V and 4 bases for J; bases not matched to a gene: 5. CDR3 nucleotides: TGTGCCTGGAGTCGAGGGGGCGGAGGAAACACCATATATTTT. Translation: CAWSRGGGGNTIYF.

The chain has TRBV27 and TRBJ2-4; 9 nucleotides line up with TRBD1. The V gene's germline CDR1 is MNHEY and CDR2 SMNVEV (reference sequence). Losses at the gene ends were 1 base for V and 3 bases for J; bases not matched to a gene: 7. This CDR3 is built from 17 residues. CDR3 DNA sequence: TGTGCCAGCAGTTTATATGGACAGGGGCGAGGCAAAAACATTCAGTACTTC. Its translation is CASSLYGQGRGKNIQYF.

The rearrangement joins TRBV5-1 to TRBJ2-2, with D possibly matching TRBD1 (6 bases). Germline V gene sequence: CDR1 SGHRS, CDR2 YFSETQ. The germline V and J ends were trimmed by 2 bases and 1 base, with 12 bases remaining between them. The CDR3 totals 16 residues. CDR3 nucleotides: TGCGCCAGCAGCTTAGGAGCCAGGGGGAACACCGGGGAGCTGTTTTTT. Encoded protein: CASSLGARGNTGELFF.

A remark on this clone: At one end the junction does not follow the germline gene, possibly because of a read error. The chain is built from TRBV25-1 and TRBJ2-7; 9 nucleotides agree with TRBD2. Germline CDR1 is MGHDK and CDR2 is SYGVNS. The CDR3 runs to 11 residues. In nucleotides, the CDR3 is TGTGCCACCGGGGGACTAGCCGAGGAGTACTTC. This encodes CATGGLAEEYF.